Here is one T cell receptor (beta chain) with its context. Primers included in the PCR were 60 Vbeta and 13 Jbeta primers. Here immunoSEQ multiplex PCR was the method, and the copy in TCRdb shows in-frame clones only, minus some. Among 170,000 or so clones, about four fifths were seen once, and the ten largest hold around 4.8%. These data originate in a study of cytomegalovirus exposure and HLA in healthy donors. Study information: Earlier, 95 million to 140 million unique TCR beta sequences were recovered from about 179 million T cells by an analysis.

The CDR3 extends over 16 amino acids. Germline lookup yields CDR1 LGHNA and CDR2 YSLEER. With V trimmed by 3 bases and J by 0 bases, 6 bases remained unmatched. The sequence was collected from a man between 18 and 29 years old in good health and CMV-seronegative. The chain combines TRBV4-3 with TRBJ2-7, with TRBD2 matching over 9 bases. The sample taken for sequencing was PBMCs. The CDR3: CASSHVAGASSYEQYF. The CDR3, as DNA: TGCGCCAGCAGCCACGTAGCGGGAGCCAGCTCCTACGAGCAGTACTTC.